A selection of T cell receptor beta chains follows, all from one sample in a study of identifying expanded T cells in peripheral blood. Clones were read by immunoSEQ multiplex PCR, and TCRdb kept only the in-frame ones, dropping some. This sample has about 89,000 clones, with about 86% found just once. Sequenced input: blood. The origin of the receptors is a person aged 18 to 70 in good health. The CDR3 runs from the conserved cysteine through the conserved F or W. The D gene is left open where the match is weak. Clone size is not always given. Where it is, it says once, few, many or a class for expanded clones.

v_call	clone_size	d_call	j_call	cdr3_nt	cdr3_aa
TRBV4-1	NA	TRBD2	TRBJ2-3	TGCGCCAGCAGCGACGGGGAGGGCGCAGATACGCAGTATTTT	CASSDGEGADTQYF
TRBV7-2	NA	NA	TRBJ1-2	TGTGCCAGCAGCTTATCAACAGGGAACTATGGCTACACCTTC	CASSLSTGNYGYTF
TRBV7-9	NA	NA	TRBJ1-1	TGTGCCAGCAGCCCCCCCGGGGGCATGAACACTGAAGCTTTCTTT	CASSPPGGMNTEAFF
TRBV11-1	once	NA	TRBJ1-1	TGTGCCAGCAGCTCTCAGGGGAGGTTGACTGAAGCTTTCTTT	CASSSQGRLTEAFF
TRBV4-1	once	TRBD1	TRBJ1-6	TGCGCCAGCAGCCAAGGGGTTGCCCGGGACAGGAGAACACCCCTCCACTTT	CASSQGVARDRRTPLHF
TRBV7-2	once	NA	TRBJ1-3	TGTGCCAGCAGCTTAGCGGTCAGGAATGGAAACACCATATATTTT	CASSLAVRNGNTIYF
TRBV28	NA	NA	TRBJ1-2	TGTGCCAGCAGTTTAGGGGCAGGGGATGGCTACACCTTC	CASSLGAGDGYTF
TRBV27	NA	TRBD1	TRBJ1-5	TGTGCCAGCTCCCCCGGGACAGGCAATCAGCCCCAGCATTTT	CASSPGTGNQPQHF
TRBV7-8	NA	NA	TRBJ1-3	TGTGCCAGCAGCTCTTACGGGGCCGATAGAAACACCATATATTTT	CASSSYGADRNTIYF
TRBV5-6	NA	NA	TRBJ1-1	TGTGCCAGCAGCTTGTTGGAGGGCTGGGTTGAAGCTTTCTTT	CASSLLEGWVEAFF
TRBV4-1	NA	TRBD1	TRBJ1-1	TGCGCCAGCAGCCATCGGGGGACAGGGAAGGGCACTGAAGCTTTCTTT	CASSHRGTGKGTEAFF
TRBV6-1	NA	NA	TRBJ2-7	TGTGCCAGCAGTGCGCGGATGAGCTCCTACGAGCAGTACTTC	CASSARMSSYEQYF
TRBV9	NA	TRBD1	TRBJ1-2	TGTGCCAGCAGCGTGTCGGACAGGGCGATCTTTGGCTACACCTTC	CASSVSDRAIFGYTF
TRBV7-9	NA	NA	TRBJ2-1	TGTGCCAGCAGCTCTCGGGGCATTTCCTACAATGAGCAGTTCTTC	CASSSRGISYNEQFF
TRBV5-1	NA	TRBD2	TRBJ2-3	TGCGCCAGCAGCTCTGTAGCGGGGCCCACAGATACGCAGTATTTT	CASSSVAGPTDTQYF
TRBV27	NA	NA	TRBJ1-2	TGTGCCAGCAGTTTATCTGGCTATGGCTACACCTTC	CASSLSGYGYTF
TRBV6-5	NA	NA	TRBJ1-4	TGTGCCAGCAGCGGGTCGACGGCCGGTGAAAAACTGTTTTTT	CASSGSTAGEKLFF
TRBV30	NA	NA	TRBJ1-3	TGTGCCTGGAGTGCCTTTCTCGGGGGAAACACCATATATTTT	CAWSAFLGGNTIYF
TRBV5-1	once	NA	TRBJ1-1	TGCGCCAGCAGTCCCCGTATAGGGGGGAGGATGAACACTGAAGCTTTCTTT	CASSPRIGGRMNTEAFF
TRBV7-8	NA	NA	TRBJ1-1	TGTGCCAGCAAAGAAGTTCTCCCTCTATTAGCGGAGCGGAACACTGAAGCTTTCTTT	CASKEVLPLLAERNTEAFF
TRBV6-1	once	TRBD1	TRBJ1-1	TGTGCCAGCATCCAGACAGGGAGAACTGAAGCTTTCTTT	CASIQTGRTEAFF
TRBV7-9	NA	NA	TRBJ1-1	TGTGCCAGCAGCTCTAGAACCCGGTGGAACACTGAAGCTTTCTTT	CASSSRTRWNTEAFF